Listed below are T cell receptor beta chains from one sample, sequenced in a study of cytomegalovirus exposure and HLA in healthy donors. Some clones are missing from TCRdb's copy, which holds only in-frame ones; the method was immunoSEQ multiplex PCR. Altogether some 90,000 clones are present, roughly 96% being singletons, with the ten largest covering roughly 0.78%. The sequenced sample was PBMCs. The receptor source for this set is a man between 18 and 29 years old in good health and CMV-seronegative. CDR3s include the opening cysteine and the closing phenylalanine or tryptophan. The D gene is left open where the match is weak. Only some rows state a clone size, as once, few, many or a class for expanded clones.

-	TRBD2	TRBV27	TRBJ2-3	TGTGCCAGCAGTCACCGGACTAGCGGGGGACCAACAGATACGCAGTATTTT	CASSHRTSGGPTDTQYF
-	TRBD1	TRBV19	TRBJ1-2	TGTGCCAGTAGTCGACAGGGGAGTGGCTATGGCTACACCTTC	CASSRQGSGYGYTF
-	-	TRBV7-9	TRBJ2-1	TGTGCCAGCAGCTTAGACGGCCAGGCGAGGGAGTTCTTC	CASSLDGQAREFF
-	-	TRBV4-2	TRBJ2-2	TGTGCCAGCAGCCAGGGTTACAGGGCACCGAACACCGGGGAGCTGTTTTTT	CASSQGYRAPNTGELFF
-	-	TRBV7-9	TRBJ1-3	TGTGCCAGCAGCCAGATCCGCGGAAGAAACACCATATATTTT	CASSQIRGRNTIYF
once	-	TRBV28	TRBJ1-5	TGTGCCAGCAGTTTATTTGGGGCGGGGGATAGCAATCAGCCCCAGCATTTT	CASSLFGAGDSNQPQHF
-	TRBD1	TRBV7-8	TRBJ1-1	TGTGCCAGCAGCCTTAGACAGGGCACTGAAGCTTTCTTT	CASSLRQGTEAFF
-	-	TRBV7-9	TRBJ1-5	TGTGCCAGCAGCCGGGGGGGGGAGGCGCCCCAGCATTTT	CASSRGGEAPQHF
-	-	TRBV6-6	TRBJ1-1	TGTGCCAGCAGTTACTCCAGGACAGCGAACACTGAAGCTTTCTTT	CASSYSRTANTEAFF
-	-	TRBV10-3	TRBJ1-5	TGTGCCATCAGTGGGGGGGTGCACAGCAATCAGCCCCAGCATTTT	CAISGGVHSNQPQHF
-	TRBD1	TRBV6-1	TRBJ1-5	TGTGCCAGCAGATACAGGGGGCCGAATCAGCCCCAGCATTTT	CASRYRGPNQPQHF
-	TRBD2	TRBV28	TRBJ2-2	TGTGCCAGCAGTTCCACGGGACTAGCGGGAAACGCGAACACCGGGGAGCTGTTTTTT	CASSSTGLAGNANTGELFF
once	TRBD1	TRBV19	TRBJ1-3	TGTGCCAGTAGTATAGAGGACAGGAGGAACACCATATATTTT	CASSIEDRRNTIYF
-	TRBD1	TRBV6-1	TRBJ1-2	TGTGCCAGCAGTCCCAGGACAGGGTACCTCTCTGGCTACACCTTC	CASSPRTGYLSGYTF
-	TRBD1	TRBV19	TRBJ1-1	TGTGCCAGTACAGTGACAGGGTTGGGCACTGAAGCTTTCTTT	CASTVTGLGTEAFF
-	TRBD1	TRBV7-9	TRBJ2-5	TGTGCCAGCAGCTCTACCGGACGGACAGGGCGGATGAGAAAGACCCAGTACTTC	CASSSTGRTGRMRKTQYF
-	TRBD1	TRBV9	TRBJ2-7	TGTGCCAGCAGTGGGACAGGGGCCTACGAGCAGTACTTC	CASSGTGAYEQYF
few	TRBD2	TRBV11-2	TRBJ2-3	TGTGCCAGCAGGGCTCCTAGCGGGGGCCTTACGCAGTATTTT	CASRAPSGGLTQYF
-	-	TRBV7-8	TRBJ2-7	TGTGCCAGCAGCGTCGACTTCGAGCAGTACTTC	CASSVDFEQYF
-	TRBD2	TRBV27	TRBJ2-7	TGTGCCAGCAGTTTTGGGACTAGCGGGACCGAGCAGTACTTC	CASSFGTSGTEQYF
-	TRBD1	TRBV6-1	TRBJ1-5	TGTGCCAGCGCCCTCAGTCGGGACAGCTATCAGCCCCAGCATTTT	CASALSRDSYQPQHF
-	TRBD1	TRBV30	TRBJ1-2	TGTGCCTGGAGTAAGGGACAGGGCTTGGATGGCTACACCTTC	CAWSKGQGLDGYTF
-	-	TRBV30	TRBJ2-2	TGTGCCTGGAGTCCCTCACTAGTGGGTACCGGGGAGCTGTTTTTT	CAWSPSLVGTGELFF
-	-	TRBV7-8	TRBJ2-4	TGTGCCAGCAGCTTAGGTAGCTACGCCAACATTCAGTACTTC	CASSLGSYANIQYF
-	TRBD1	TRBV29-1	TRBJ1-5	TGCAGCGTTGGCCAGGGGGTCGGGGGCAATCAGCCCCAGCATTTT	CSVGQGVGGNQPQHF
-	-	TRBV18	TRBJ2-7	TGTGCCAGCTCGATGGGCTCCGGGGGTACTAGCTACGAGCAGTACTTC	CASSMGSGGTSYEQYF
-	TRBD2	TRBV11-3	TRBJ2-3	TGTGCCAGCAGCTTAGTGGCGGGAGCAGATACGCAGTATTTT	CASSLVAGADTQYF
-	-	TRBV19	TRBJ1-2	TGTGCCAGTAGCCCAGGGAGGTTTGGGAGGGCCCCCTATGGCTACACCTTC	CASSPGRFGRAPYGYTF
-	-	TRBV2	TRBJ2-7	TGTGCCAGCAGTGATGGTTGGGACTCCCCCTACTTC	CASSDGWDSPYF
once	-	TRBV4-1	TRBJ1-1	TGCGCCAGCAGCCAAGATACGGCAGGGTGGAACACTGAAGCTTTCTTT	CASSQDTAGWNTEAFF
-	-	TRBV20-1	TRBJ1-2	TGCAGTGCGGCCAGGGGTAATGGCTACACCTTC	CSAARGNGYTF
-	-	TRBV5-1	TRBJ2-3	TGCGCCAGCAGCCCGCCATACAGAACCACCATTAGCACAGATACGCAGTATTTT	CASSPPYRTTISTDTQYF
-	-	TRBV11-2	TRBJ1-1	TGTGCCAGCAGCTTATTCGGGTATGAAGCTTTCTTT	CASSLFGYEAFF
-	-	TRBV19	TRBJ1-1	TGTGCCAGTAGTTATGAGGGGGTAAACACTGAAGCTTTCTTT	CASSYEGVNTEAFF
-	-	TRBV11-2	TRBJ1-1	TGTGCCAGCAGCCCCCCCGAGAGGAACACTGAAGCTTTCTTT	CASSPPERNTEAFF
-	TRBD1	TRBV6-5	TRBJ1-1	TGTGCCAGCAGTCGACAGGGAAACACTGAAGCTTTCTTT	CASSRQGNTEAFF
-	-	TRBV10-3	TRBJ1-1	TGTGCCATCAGGATTGGGGGGACGGAGAACACTGAAGCTTTCTTT	CAIRIGGTENTEAFF
-	-	TRBV7-2	TRBJ2-3	TGTGCCAGCAGCTTAGCGGGAGCAGATACGCAGTATTTT	CASSLAGADTQYF
-	TRBD2	TRBV16	TRBJ2-3	TGTGCCAGCAGCCAATCTGGCGGGAGCGGCGCAGATACGCAGTATTTT	CASSQSGGSGADTQYF
-	TRBD1	TRBV5-1	TRBJ2-7	TGCGCCAGCAGCCAATGGGACAGGGAAAGATCGATCGAGCAGTACTTC	CASSQWDRERSIEQYF
-	TRBD2	TRBV9	TRBJ2-3	TGTGCCAGCAGTGGGACTAGCGGGACTAGCACAGATACGCAGTATTTT	CASSGTSGTSTDTQYF
-	TRBD2	TRBV10-3	TRBJ2-5	TGTGCCATCAGTGAGTCGGCGGGAGGGCCCCAAGAGACCCAGTACTTC	CAISESAGGPQETQYF
-	TRBD1	TRBV5-1	TRBJ2-7	TGCGCCAGCAGCCGGACAGGGGATACCTACGAGCAGTACTTC	CASSRTGDTYEQYF
-	-	TRBV6-1	TRBJ1-1	TGTGCCAGCAGTGTCAACGCATTTCCGAGTACTGAAGCTTTCTTT	CASSVNAFPSTEAFF
-	-	TRBV9	TRBJ1-1	TGTGCCAGCGCTCCCGCCGGAGGAACGAACACTGAAGCTTTCTTT	CASAPAGGTNTEAFF
-	-	TRBV28	TRBJ1-2	TGTGCCAGCAGACCACCCCTGACAGCTAACTATGGCTACACCTTC	CASRPPLTANYGYTF
-	-	TRBV7-9	TRBJ2-2	TGTGCCAGCCGTAACGGAGGGGACGGGGAGCTGTTTTTT	CASRNGGDGELFF
-	-	TRBV4-1	TRBJ2-3	TGCGCCAGCAGCCTAGCGGGCACAGATACGCAGTATTTT	CASSLAGTDTQYF
-	TRBD2	TRBV7-3	TRBJ2-2	TGTGCCAGCAGCCCAAGGCCTAGCGGCAAGTCCGACACCGGGGAGCTGTTTTTT	CASSPRPSGKSDTGELFF
-	-	TRBV15	TRBJ1-4	TGTGCCACCAGCAGACACCCTGCGGCGGGGAATGAAAAACTGTTTTTT	CATSRHPAAGNEKLFF
-	TRBD1	TRBV28	TRBJ1-4	TGTGCCAGCAGTTTCCCCTGGACAGGGAACGAAAAACTGTTTTTT	CASSFPWTGNEKLFF
-	TRBD1	TRBV5-4	TRBJ1-2	TGTGCCAGCAGCCCTCCCGTCCGACAGGGCCCTTATGGCTACACCTTC	CASSPPVRQGPYGYTF
-	-	TRBV7-2	TRBJ2-3	TGTGCCAGCAGCTTGCAGGGGTCGGCAGATACGCAGTATTTT	CASSLQGSADTQYF
-	TRBD2	TRBV28	TRBJ2-7	TGTGCCAGCAGTTTGATAGCGGGGGACCACGAGCAGTACTTC	CASSLIAGDHEQYF
-	-	TRBV6-1	TRBJ1-3	TGTGCCAGCAGGACTTCTGGAAACACCATATATTTT	CASRTSGNTIYF
-	-	TRBV28	TRBJ1-2	TGTGCCAGCAGTTTACCCACCGGGACAAAAAATGGCTACACCTTC	CASSLPTGTKNGYTF
-	-	TRBV18	TRBJ1-1	TGTGCCAGCTCCTCTACCCGAATAGGGGGTTCTATGAACACTGAAGCTTTCTTT	CASSSTRIGGSMNTEAFF
-	-	TRBV4-3	TRBJ2-6	TGCGCCAGCAGCCAAGCAAAGCAGGGGATCTCTGGGGCCAACGTCCTGACTTTC	CASSQAKQGISGANVLTF
-	-	TRBV28	TRBJ1-3	TGTGCCAGCAGTCGCCCGACTGGAGGAAACACCATATATTTT	CASSRPTGGNTIYF